What follows is one T cell receptor beta chain and its context. The CDR3 is 15 amino acids. Per germline, CDR1 KGHSH and CDR2 LQKENI. J lost 0 bases, V lost 2 bases, and 3 bases had no gene match. This specimen belongs to a study of blood T cell repertoires in COVID-19. Turning to the study itself: There were acute and convalescent COVID-19 samples, and they came from the United States, Italy and Spain. T cells, B-cell-depleted T cells, or PBMCs provided the cDNA or gDNA that served as material.

Per the original data handling: Estimation of nucleated cell counts relied on the amplification of reference gene primers. TCRdb keeps only in-frame clones here, not all; method: immunoSEQ multiplex PCR. The V and J calls and the clone size are those of that table, but D and trimming were determined from the DNA. This repertoire shows 45,000 to 55,000 clones, 78% found once; its top ten account for about 15%. The rearrangement uses TRBV18 and TRBJ1-2; TRBD1 matches at 7 bases. The TCR sequence derives from a human donor with active or convalescent COVID-19. The donor label of this sample is uncertain. Sequenced material: peripheral blood. The CDR3 here is CASSPRDSSNYGYTF. In DNA, the CDR3 is TGTGCCAGCTCACCAAGGGACAGTTCTAACTATGGCTACACCTTC.